A single sample gave rise to the 28 T cell receptor beta chains below, sequenced in a study of blood T cell repertoires in COVID-19 (dated by TCRdb to 2018 to 2020). The library came from the immunoSEQ multiplex PCR assay. TCRdb carries this immuneACCESS record with in-frame sequences only. Its versions omit some clonotypes, under half of them owing to an unresolved V gene in the studies checked, with the rest unexplained. The sample contains about 170,000 clones, 70% to 90% of them found a single time. Of the sample, 1.2% falls within the top ten clones. Sample: peripheral blood. The origin of the receptors is a man aged 55 to 70 who had recovered from COVID-19.

This clone was seen a few times. This sequence joins TRBV6-5 and TRBJ1-6, with TRBD1 matching 7 bases. The CDR3 sequence is 15 residues long. Germline V CDR1 and CDR2: MNHEY, SVGAGI. V shed 7 bases and J 7 bases; nucleotides not matched to a gene: 10. CDR3 DNA sequence: TGTGCCAGCACCATGGATACAGGGGCGAATTCACCCCTCCACTTT. Translated: CASTMDTGANSPLHF.

This chain links TRBV30 with TRBJ2-7, with D possibly TRBD2 on 5 matching bases. The germline V gene has CDR1 GTSNPN and CDR2 SVGIG (reference sequence). This CDR3 has 13 amino acids. Between the trimmed V and J ends, which lost 7 bases and 6 bases, there was a span of 19 bases. This CDR3 is CAYSLPDLFEQYF. CDR3 coding DNA: TGTGCCTATTCACTCCCGGACTTATTCGAGCAGTACTTC.

The chain joins TRBV19 to TRBJ1-6; 7 bases line up with TRBD1. This CDR3 contains 16 residues. The ends lost 6 bases at V and 5 bases at J; junction bases unmatched: 10. From germline, CDR1 is LNHDA and CDR2 SQIVND (reference sequence). CDR3 DNA sequence: TGTGCCAGTAGGCGGGACAGAGCGACTCATAATTCACCCCTCCACTTT. Its protein product is CASRRDRATHNSPLHF.

The chain recombines TRBV11-3 with TRBJ1-4; D is uncertain. Germline V gene lookup returns CDR1 SGHNT and CDR2 YENEEA. CDR3 size: 16 residues. V lost 7 bases and J 4 bases, leaving 19 bases between the germline ends. The CDR3 region is CASTTRWRWFNEKLFF. The CDR3 DNA reads TGTGCCAGCACCACCCGCTGGAGATGGTTTAATGAAAAACTGTTTTTT.

This rearrangement joins TRBV6-5 to TRBJ1-2, with 8 nucleotides matching TRBD1. In germline, CDR1 is MNHEY, CDR2 SVGAGI. J lost 4 bases, V lost 0 bases, and 4 bases had no gene match. The CDR3 sequence is 15 residues long. The CDR3 DNA reads as TGTGCCAGCAGTTACTCGGACAGGGCCGGCTATGGCTACACCTTC. This sequence encodes CASSYSDRAGYGYTF.

The CDR3, as DNA: TGTGCCAGCAGCTTGGAAGGGAGGAGAGGCTACGAGCAGTACTTC. Protein: CASSLEGRRGYEQYF. The chain recombines TRBV5-4 with TRBJ2-7, with D perhaps matching TRBD2 (6 bases). Germline loops: CDR1 SGHNT, CDR2 YYREEE (reference sequence). Deletions cut 0 bases from V and 3 bases from J, with 13 bases between. This CDR3 region has 15 residues.

This clone was seen only a few times. The rearrangement links TRBV27 to TRBJ2-7; D is uncertain. This CDR3 comprises 15 residues. V was trimmed by 4 bases and J by 3 bases, leaving 16 bases between them. Germline CDR1 and CDR2: MNHEY and SMNVEV (reference sequence). This CDR3 is CASSSDPPPGYEQYF. In DNA form, the CDR3 reads TGTGCCAGCAGTTCCGATCCCCCCCCAGGCTACGAGCAGTACTTC.

As DNA, the CDR3 is TGTGCCAGCAGCCGGGACAGGGGCTATGGCTACACCTTC. The encoded protein is CASSRDRGYGYTF. The rearrangement joins TRBV9 to TRBJ1-2, with TRBD1 identical over 10 bases. The CDR3 length is 13 residues. Losses at the gene ends were 4 bases for V and 4 bases for J; bases not matched to a gene: 1. Germline values: CDR1 SGDLS, CDR2 YYNGEE.

The CDR3 DNA sequence: TGTGCCAGCAGTTTGGGCCCGGGAGTTAACAATTCACCCCTCCACTTT. This codes for CASSLGPGVNNSPLHF. The chain combines TRBV27 with TRBJ1-6, with D unclear. This CDR3 region has 16 residues. The V end was cut by 3 bases, the J end by 7 bases, with 16 bases between. CDR1 MNHEY and CDR2 SMNVEV come from the germline V gene (reference sequence).

The chain couples TRBV6-5 to TRBJ2-5; no clear D gene. This CDR3 comprises 13 residues. Germline V gene lookup returns CDR1 MNHEY and CDR2 SVGAGI. Trimming took off 7 bases at V and 5 bases at J, with 14 bases between the two ends. The CDR3: CASIIRGAETQYF. The DNA of the CDR3 is TGTGCCAGCATCATCAGAGGAGCGGAGACCCAGTACTTC.

CDR3 bases: TGTGCCAGTGGGGACACAGGGGTTAATGAAAAACTGTTTTTT. Translated, it gives CASGDTGVNEKLFF. The rearrangement uses TRBV19 and TRBJ1-4; the match to TRBD1 covers 7 bases. The CDR3 runs to 14 residues. Trimming removed 8 bases from V and 4 bases from J; junction bases left unmatched: 7. CDR1 is LNHDA and CDR2 is SQIVND in the germline V gene (reference sequence).

The chain is built from TRBV7-3 and TRBJ1-3; maybe TRBD1 (5 bases). This CDR3 has 17 amino acids. Trimming took off 1 base at V and 0 bases at J, with 13 bases between the two ends. Looked up from germline, CDR1 is SGHTA and CDR2 is FQGTGA. CDR3 in amino acids: CASSLNPTVASGNTIYF. CDR3 DNA: TGTGCCAGCAGCTTAAACCCGACAGTGGCCTCTGGAAACACCATATATTTT.

This clone has a handful of counts. The chain couples TRBV7-9 to TRBJ2-5, with 7 positions matching TRBD2. This CDR3 comprises 14 residues. Germline CDR1 reads SEHNR; CDR2 reads FQNEAQ (reference sequence). V trimming: 5 bases; J trimming: 4 bases; junction bases outside the gene matches: 7. Here the CDR3 DNA reads TGTGCCAGCAGCCCTGGACTAGAGGGAGAGACCCAGTACTTC. Its protein product is CASSPGLEGETQYF.

This clone appeared a single time. The chain uses TRBV7-3 and TRBJ2-3, with a tentative D call TRBD1 (5 bases). The CDR3 length is 15 residues. Per the germline V gene, CDR1 is SGHTA and CDR2 is FQGTGA. V lost 0 bases to trimming and J lost 2 bases, with 9 bases between them. As DNA, the CDR3 is TGTGCCAGCAGCTTAACAGGGGTTATCACAGATACGCAGTATTTT. Amino acids: CASSLTGVITDTQYF.

This clone came up once. The chain carries TRBV18 and TRBJ2-7; 9 bases are a match to TRBD1. The CDR3 covers 17 residues. Germline V CDR1 and CDR2: KGHSH, LQKENI. V shed 0 bases and J 2 bases; nucleotides not matched to a gene: 8. The CDR3 loop is CASSPPNAGQGTYEQYF. The CDR3 DNA reads as TGTGCCAGCTCACCACCGAATGCGGGACAGGGTACCTACGAGCAGTACTTC.

The rearrangement joins TRBV5-1 to TRBJ2-3, with TRBD2 identical over 8 bases. Germline trimming cut 1 base from V and 1 base from J; bases unmatched to any gene: 8. Germline assignment: CDR1 SGHRS and CDR2 YFSETQ. CDR3 length: 17 amino acids. CDR3 protein: CASSLPRISGGTDTQYF. The CDR3 region has the DNA TGCGCCAGCAGCTTGCCAAGAATTAGCGGGGGCACAGATACGCAGTATTTT.

This rearrangement joins TRBV18 to TRBJ1-2; D gene unclear. Germline V gene sequence: CDR1 KGHSH, CDR2 LQKENI. V was pared by 4 bases and J by 3 bases, with 12 bases between. The CDR3 consists of 14 residues. The CDR3 region has the DNA TGTGCCAGCTCACTCGGGGTGGAGGACTATGGCTACACCTTC. It codes for CASSLGVEDYGYTF.

The CDR3 spells CASSPGTSGGMRDTQYF. The CDR3 DNA is TGTGCCAGCAGCCCTGGGACTAGCGGGGGTATGAGAGATACGCAGTATTTT. The V and J genes are TRBV5-8 and TRBJ2-3, with 14 bases identical to TRBD2. V dropped 4 bases and J dropped 5; count of bases not matched to a gene: 9. The germline gives CDR1 SGHTS, CDR2 YDEGEE. There are 17 residues in the CDR3.

This chain uses TRBV10-3 with TRBJ1-1; D possibly corresponds to TRBD1 (6 bases). In germline, CDR1 is ENHRY, CDR2 SYGVKD. V gave up 5 bases and J gave up 2 bases, with 12 bases separating them. The CDR3 is 14 amino acids. DNA of the CDR3: TGTGCCATCAGTTGGACAGAACCCAACACTGAAGCTTTCTTT. This gives the protein CAISWTEPNTEAFF.

The chain employs TRBV3-1 (or the pseudogene TRBV3-2) and TRBJ2-7, with 10 nucleotides matching TRBD1. The V gene's germline CDR1 is LGHDT and CDR2 YNNKEL (reference sequence). This CDR3 comprises 18 residues. With V trimmed by 4 bases and J by 2 bases, 14 bases remained unmatched. The CDR3 DNA reads TGTGCCAGCAGCCCAGGGGGGACAGGGGTGTTTTCGGCCTACGAGCAGTACTTC. Residues: CASSPGGTGVFSAYEQYF.

The rearrangement links TRBV24-1 to TRBJ2-2, with a tentative D call TRBD1 (6 bases). The CDR3 spans 12 residues. V was pared by 9 bases and J by 7 bases, with 11 bases between. Germline loops: CDR1 KGHDR, CDR2 SFDVKD. CDR3 region: CATSRGSGELFF. Written as DNA, the CDR3 is TGTGCCACCTCCAGGGGTAGCGGGGAGCTGTTTTTT.

The rearrangement uses TRBV27 and TRBJ2-3, with D tentatively TRBD2 (6 bases). CDR1 MNHEY and CDR2 SMNVEV come from the germline V gene (reference sequence). This CDR3 has 17 amino acids. V was clipped by 2 bases and J by 0 bases, with 15 bases between them. CDR3 sequence reads: CASSLGRPGDSTDTQYF. CDR3 in DNA: TGTGCCAGCAGTTTAGGGAGGCCCGGGGATAGCACAGATACGCAGTATTTT.

The genes are TRBV6-5 and TRBJ1-4; no clear D gene. Germline CDR1 MNHEY, CDR2 SVGAGI. The CDR3 consists of 13 residues. V lost 6 bases and J 2 bases, leaving 7 bases between the germline ends. The CDR3 coding sequence is TGTGCCAGCAGGAGGGCTACTAATGAAAAACTGTTTTTT. Protein sequence: CASRRATNEKLFF.

In its sample, this clone was seen a few times. The chain carries TRBV10-3 and TRBJ1-3, with 8 bases that match TRBD1. J gave up 0 bases and V 6 bases, and 7 bases lay outside the gene matches. Germline assignment: CDR1 ENHRY and CDR2 SYGVKD. This CDR3 has 16 amino acids. CDR3 sequence reads: CAIRKDRVSSGNTIYF. The CDR3 DNA is TGTGCCATCAGGAAGGACAGGGTGAGCTCTGGAAACACCATATATTTT.

CDR3 sequence: CASSLRTSGQTQYF. CDR3 in DNA: TGTGCCAGCAGCTTACGGACTAGTGGGCAGACCCAGTACTTC. The rearrangement uses TRBV5-4 and TRBJ2-5; 7 nucleotides match TRBD2. The junction had 7 bases not matched to a gene; V was cut back by 2 bases and J by 6 bases. Germline values: CDR1 SGHNT, CDR2 YYREEE (reference sequence). The CDR3 spans 14 residues.

J is TRBJ2-4 and V is TRBV29-1; 9 bases align to TRBD1. This CDR3 is built from 17 residues. The V gene's germline CDR1 is SQVTM and CDR2 ANQGSEA. Trimming at V came to 6 bases and at J to 1 base, leaving 13 bases not matched to a gene. The chain's CDR3 is CSVRQGGSVGAKNIQYF. The CDR3 bases are TGCAGCGTCAGACAGGGGGGAAGTGTTGGGGCCAAAAACATTCAGTACTTC.

CDR3 region: CASSGQSSENTDTQYF. Written as DNA, the CDR3 is TGTGCCAGCAGTGGACAGTCGTCAGAGAACACAGATACGCAGTATTTT. This chain connects TRBV2 to TRBJ2-3; possible D gene TRBD1, 5 bases. CDR3 length: 16 residues. Trimming removed 4 bases at V and 2 bases at J, with 16 bases between. Germline V CDR1 and CDR2: SNHLY, FYNNEI.

This rearrangement joins TRBV3-1 (or the pseudogene TRBV3-2) to TRBJ2-7; D may be TRBD2 (5 bases). The CDR3 length is 14 residues. V lost 4 bases and J lost 6, with 16 bases in between. Germline assignment: CDR1 LGHDT and CDR2 YNNKEL (reference sequence). CDR3: CASSPRTRGGEQYF. The CDR3 DNA sequence: TGTGCCAGCAGCCCACGGACCCGTGGAGGCGAGCAGTACTTC.